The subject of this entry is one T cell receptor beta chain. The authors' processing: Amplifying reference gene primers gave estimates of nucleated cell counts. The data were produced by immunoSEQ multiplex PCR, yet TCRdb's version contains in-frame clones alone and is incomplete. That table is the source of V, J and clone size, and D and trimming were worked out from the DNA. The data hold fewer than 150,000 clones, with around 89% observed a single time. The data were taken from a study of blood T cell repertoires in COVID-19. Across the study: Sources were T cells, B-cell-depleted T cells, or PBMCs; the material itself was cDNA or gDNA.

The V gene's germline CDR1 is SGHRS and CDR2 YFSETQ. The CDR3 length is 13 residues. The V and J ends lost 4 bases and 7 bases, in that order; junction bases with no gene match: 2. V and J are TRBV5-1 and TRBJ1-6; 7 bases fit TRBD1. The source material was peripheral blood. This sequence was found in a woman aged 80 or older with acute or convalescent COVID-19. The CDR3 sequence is CASSPDRNSPLHF. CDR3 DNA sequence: TGCGCCAGCAGCCCGGACAGGAATTCACCCCTCCACTTT.